A selection of T cell receptor beta chains follows, all from one sample in a study of resident and recirculating memory T cells in vitiligo. Sequenced by immunoSEQ multiplex PCR; TCRdb stores in-frame clones only, minus some. The sample lists tens of thousands of clones; around 92% were seen once. Sequenced: blood. Receptors originate from a male donor with vitiligo. The CDR3 runs from the conserved cysteine through the conserved F or W. D genes are given only for firm matches. Clone size is given for some rows only: seen once, a few or many times, or a class if the clone is expanded.

j_call v_call d_call clone_size cdr3_aa cdr3_nt
TRBJ1-2 TRBV30 NA NA CAWSVERVVPGSGYTF TGTGCCTGGAGTGTAGAAAGGGTTGTCCCGGGGAGTGGCTACACCTTC
TRBJ2-3 TRBV27 NA NA CASSPREGGSTDTQYF TGTGCCAGCAGCCCCCGTGAGGGTGGTAGCACAGATACGCAGTATTTT
TRBJ1-1 TRBV18 TRBD1 NA CASSPKGQMNTEAFF TGTGCCAGCTCACCAAAGGGACAGATGAACACTGAAGCTTTCTTT
TRBJ2-1 TRBV10-1 TRBD2 NA CASSESGLADVPKEFF TGCGCCAGCAGTGAGTCGGGACTAGCGGACGTCCCAAAGGAGTTCTTC
TRBJ2-6 TRBV7-7 NA NA CASSPSTGANVLTF TGTGCCAGCAGCCCGAGCACTGGGGCCAACGTCCTGACTTTC
TRBJ2-1 TRBV21-1 NA once CASSNTGNSYNEQFF TGTGCCAGCAGCAATACAGGGAACTCCTACAATGAGCAGTTCTTC
TRBJ2-1 TRBV6-4 TRBD2 NA CASSEIAGESNEQFF TGTGCCAGCAGTGAAATAGCGGGAGAGAGCAATGAGCAGTTCTTC
TRBJ2-5 TRBV28 NA NA CASSNRQANRETQYF TGTGCCAGCAGCAACCGACAGGCAAATCGTGAGACCCAGTACTTC
TRBJ2-7 TRBV5-6 NA NA CASSLQGIYEQYF TGTGCCAGCAGCTTGCAGGGGATCTACGAGCAGTACTTC
TRBJ2-7 TRBV6-6 TRBD1 NA CASSRDRGYEQYF TGTGCCAGCAGCCGGGACAGGGGTTACGAGCAGTACTTC
TRBJ2-5 TRBV5-6 NA NA CASRNRNQETQYF TGTGCCAGCAGAAACAGGAACCAAGAGACCCAGTACTTC
TRBJ1-5 TRBV28 TRBD1 NA CASSSGQGFNQPQHF TGTGCCAGCAGTTCGGGACAGGGTTTTAATCAGCCCCAGCATTTT
TRBJ2-3 TRBV9 TRBD2 NA CASSSRGRDTDTQYF TGTGCCAGCTCTTCGCGCGGGAGGGACACAGATACGCAGTATTTT
TRBJ1-2 TRBV30 NA NA CAWSVEQAYGYTF TGTGCCTGGAGTGTGGAACAGGCCTATGGCTACACCTTC
TRBJ2-6 TRBV29-1 NA few CSVARDINSGANVLTF TGCAGCGTCGCCCGGGACATTAATTCTGGGGCCAACGTCCTGACTTTC
TRBJ2-5 TRBV27 NA once CASSLMAGETQYF TGTGCCAGCAGTTTAATGGCGGGGGAGACCCAGTACTTC
TRBJ2-3 TRBV7-8 NA once CASSPPGFWDTQYF TGTGCCAGCAGCCCGCCGGGGTTTTGGGATACGCAGTATTTT
TRBJ2-6 TRBV7-2 NA NA CASSLGGGANVLTF TGTGCCAGCAGCTTAGGGGGCGGGGCCAACGTCCTGACTTTC
TRBJ1-1 TRBV25-1 NA NA CASSGGGLYTEAFF TGTGCCAGCAGCGGCGGCGGCCTTTACACTGAAGCTTTCTTT
TRBJ2-3 TRBV6-1 NA few CASSTSGTSRLYF TGTGCCAGCAGCACTTCCGGGACTTCACGATTGTATTTT
TRBJ2-7 TRBV4-1 TRBD1 NA CASSQPDRGYEQYF TGCGCCAGCAGCCAACCTGACAGGGGATACGAGCAGTACTTC
TRBJ2-6 TRBV28 NA once CASTLRVLGPSGANVLTF TGTGCCAGCACCCTCAGGGTGCTGGGCCCTTCTGGGGCCAACGTCCTGACTTTC
TRBJ1-1 TRBV7-9 NA NA CASSTQFAETEAFF TGTGCCAGCAGCACGCAATTCGCTGAGACTGAAGCTTTCTTT
TRBJ1-2 TRBV10-2 NA NA CASKDTGLGYGYTF TGCGCCAGCAAGGACACAGGGTTAGGCTATGGCTACACCTTC
TRBJ1-1 TRBV5-6 NA NA CASSGVGGNTEAFF TGTGCCAGCAGCGGCGTGGGGGGGAACACTGAAGCTTTCTTT
TRBJ2-5 TRBV15 NA NA CATSRDLAQETQYF TGTGCCACCAGCAGAGATCTGGCCCAAGAGACCCAGTACTTC
TRBJ2-7 TRBV21-1 NA NA CASSAKREW TGTGCCAGCAGCGCCAAGAGAGAATGG
TRBJ2-2 TRBV28 NA NA CASRKGGNTGELFF TGTGCCAGCCGGAAAGGGGGAAACACCGGGGAGCTGTTTTTT
TRBJ1-1 TRBV7-2 NA NA CASSLVPSGTEAFF TGTGCCAGCAGCTTAGTACCGTCGGGCACTGAAGCTTTCTTT
TRBJ1-5 TRBV4-1 NA NA CASSQDTYQPQHF TGCGCCAGCAGCCAGGACACCTATCAGCCCCAGCATTTT
TRBJ1-4 TRBV19 TRBD1 NA CASSKGQGIPTNEKLFF TGTGCCAGTAGTAAGGGACAGGGGATTCCAACTAATGAAAAACTGTTTTTT
TRBJ2-3 TRBV6-1 TRBD1 NA CASSELGTASDTQYF TGTGCCAGCAGTGAATTGGGGACAGCCTCAGATACGCAGTATTTT
TRBJ2-7 TRBV7-2 NA NA CASSSSRAATYEQYF TGTGCCAGCAGCTCCTCGAGGGCAGCTACCTACGAGCAGTACTTC
TRBJ2-5 TRBV4-2 TRBD2 NA CASSQGSGSSGIWSETQYF TGTGCCAGCAGCCAAGGGTCAGGATCTAGCGGGATTTGGTCAGAGACCCAGTACTTC
TRBJ2-1 TRBV10-3 TRBD2 NA CAIRPGLALDEQFF TGTGCCATCAGGCCGGGACTAGCGCTCGATGAGCAGTTCTTC
TRBJ1-5 TRBV28 TRBD1 NA CASRAPGGFNQPQHF TGTGCCAGCAGGGCTCCAGGGGGGTTTAATCAGCCCCAGCATTTT
TRBJ2-1 TRBV28 TRBD2 NA CASSFSGRIEQFF TGTGCCAGCAGTTTTAGCGGGAGGATTGAGCAGTTCTTC
TRBJ2-7 TRBV4-3 NA once CASSQAQGTSYEQYF TGCGCCAGCAGCCAAGCCCAGGGGACATCCTACGAGCAGTACTTC
TRBJ1-2 TRBV4-2 TRBD1 NA CASSQADRVTNYGYTF TGTGCCAGCAGCCAAGCCGACAGGGTTACTAACTATGGCTACACCTTC
TRBJ2-1 TRBV6-7 TRBD2 NA CASSYSIGRRDLNNEQFF TGTGCCAGCAGTTACTCGATCGGGAGGCGGGACTTAAACAATGAGCAGTTCTTC
TRBJ2-6 TRBV9 TRBD1 NA CASSVGTGGSGANVLTF TGTGCCAGCAGCGTAGGGACAGGGGGCTCTGGGGCCAACGTCCTGACTTTC
TRBJ2-3 TRBV2 TRBD2 once CASSDPGRGTDTQYF TGTGCCAGCAGTGATCCCGGGAGGGGCACAGATACGCAGTATTTT
TRBJ2-3 TRBV5-1 TRBD2 NA CASSLNGRGGTDTQYF TGCGCCAGCAGCTTGAATGGGAGGGGTGGCACAGATACGCAGTATTTT
TRBJ2-7 TRBV6-1 TRBD1 NA CASSRGQGFSYEQYF TGTGCCAGCAGTAGAGGACAGGGCTTCTCCTACGAGCAGTACTTC
TRBJ1-1 TRBV9 NA NA CASSGSHSQGLTEAFF TGTGCCAGCAGCGGGAGTCACTCCCAGGGGCTTACTGAAGCTTTCTTT
TRBJ1-2 TRBV20-1 NA NA CSARQVYGYTF TGCAGTGCTAGACAGGTCTATGGCTACACCTTC
TRBJ2-1 TRBV5-8 TRBD2 NA CASSLVLAGRDGQFF TGTGCCAGCAGCTTGGTCCTAGCGGGAAGGGATGGGCAGTTCTTC
TRBJ2-1 TRBV4-1 NA NA CASSQRGALNEQFF TGCGCCAGCAGCCAACGGGGGGCCCTCAATGAGCAGTTCTTC
TRBJ1-5 TRBV28 TRBD1 NA CASSRAGGHQPQHF TGTGCCAGCAGTCGGGCAGGGGGCCATCAGCCCCAGCATTTT
TRBJ2-3 TRBV5-1 NA NA CASSREMGDTQYF TGCGCCAGCAGCAGGGAGATGGGAGATACGCAGTATTTT
TRBJ2-7 TRBV7-6 TRBD2 NA CASSVRIAGEKYEQYF TGTGCCAGCAGCGTAAGGATAGCGGGAGAGAAATACGAGCAGTACTTC
TRBJ2-5 TRBV7-2 NA once CASRSRQYQETQYF TGTGCCAGCCGATCTAGGCAGTACCAAGAGACCCAGTACTTC